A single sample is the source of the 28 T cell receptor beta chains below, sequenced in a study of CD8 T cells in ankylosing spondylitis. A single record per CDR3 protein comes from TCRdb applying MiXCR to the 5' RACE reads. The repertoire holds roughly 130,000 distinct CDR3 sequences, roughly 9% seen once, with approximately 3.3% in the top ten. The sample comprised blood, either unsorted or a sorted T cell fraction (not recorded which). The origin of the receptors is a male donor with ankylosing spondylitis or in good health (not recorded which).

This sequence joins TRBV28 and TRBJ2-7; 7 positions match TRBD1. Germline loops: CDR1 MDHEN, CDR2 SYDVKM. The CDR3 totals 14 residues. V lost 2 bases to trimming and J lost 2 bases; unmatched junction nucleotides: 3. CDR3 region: CASSLVGQPYEQYF. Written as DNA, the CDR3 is TGTGCCAGCAGTTTAGTGGGACAGCCCTACGAGCAGTACTTC.

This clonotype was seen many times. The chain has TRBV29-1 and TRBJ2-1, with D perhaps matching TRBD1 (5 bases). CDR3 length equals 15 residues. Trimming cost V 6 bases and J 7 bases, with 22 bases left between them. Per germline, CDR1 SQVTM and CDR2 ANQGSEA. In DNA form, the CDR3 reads TGCAGCGTCTTAGGCCACACCGGGCCAGGGAATGAGCAGTTCTTC. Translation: CSVLGHTGPGNEQFF.

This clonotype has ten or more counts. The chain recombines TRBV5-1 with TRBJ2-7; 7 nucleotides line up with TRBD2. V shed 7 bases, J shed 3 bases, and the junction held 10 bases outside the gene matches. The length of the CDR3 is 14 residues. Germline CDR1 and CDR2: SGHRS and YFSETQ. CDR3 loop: CASRSAGEGYEQYF. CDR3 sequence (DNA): TGCGCCAGCCGGTCGGCGGGAGAGGGCTACGAGCAGTACTTC. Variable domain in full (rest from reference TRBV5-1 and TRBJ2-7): KAGVTQTPRYLIKTRGQQVTLSCSPISGHRSVSWYQQTPGQGLQFLFEYFSETQRNKGNFPGRFSGRQFSNSRSEMNVSTLELGDSALYLCASRSAGEGYEQYFGPGTRLTVT.

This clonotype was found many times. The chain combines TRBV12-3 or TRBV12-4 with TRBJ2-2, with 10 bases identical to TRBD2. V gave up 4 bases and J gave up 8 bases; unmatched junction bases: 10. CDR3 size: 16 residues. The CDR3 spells CASSSKREGHLGELFF. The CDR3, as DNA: TGTGCCAGCAGTTCAAAGCGGGAGGGCCATTTGGGGGAGCTGTTTTTT.

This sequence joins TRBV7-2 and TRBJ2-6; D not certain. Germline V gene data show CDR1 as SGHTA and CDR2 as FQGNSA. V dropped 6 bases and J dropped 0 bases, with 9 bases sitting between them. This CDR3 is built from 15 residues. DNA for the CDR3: TGTGCCAGCAGTCCCCAGCCCTCTGGGGCCAACGTCCTGACTTTC. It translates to CASSPQPSGANVLTF.

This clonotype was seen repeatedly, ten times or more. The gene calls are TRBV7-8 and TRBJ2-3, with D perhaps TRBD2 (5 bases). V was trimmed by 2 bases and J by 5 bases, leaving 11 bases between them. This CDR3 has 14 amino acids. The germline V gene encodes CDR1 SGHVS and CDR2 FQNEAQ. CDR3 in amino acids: CASSLMGVGDTQYF. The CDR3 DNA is TGTGCCAGCAGCTTAATGGGAGTGGGAGATACGCAGTATTTT.

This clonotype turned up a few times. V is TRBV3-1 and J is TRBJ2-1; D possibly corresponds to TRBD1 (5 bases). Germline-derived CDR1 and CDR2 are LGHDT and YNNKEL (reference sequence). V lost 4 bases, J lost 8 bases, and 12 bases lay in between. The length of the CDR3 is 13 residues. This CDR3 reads CASSRQGRDEQFF. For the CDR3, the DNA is TGTGCCAGCAGCCGTCAGGGTCGCGATGAGCAGTTCTTC.

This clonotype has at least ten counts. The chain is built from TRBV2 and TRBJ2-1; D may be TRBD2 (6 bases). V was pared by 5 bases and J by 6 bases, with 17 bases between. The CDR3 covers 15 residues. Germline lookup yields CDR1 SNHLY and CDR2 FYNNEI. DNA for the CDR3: TGTGCCAGCAGTATGACTAGTTGGAGCGGCAATGAGCAGTTCTTC. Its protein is CASSMTSWSGNEQFF.

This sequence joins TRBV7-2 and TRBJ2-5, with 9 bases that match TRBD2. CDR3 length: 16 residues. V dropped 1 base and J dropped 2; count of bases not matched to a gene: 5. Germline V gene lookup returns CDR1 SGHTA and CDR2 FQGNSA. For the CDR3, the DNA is TGTGCCAGCAGCTTAGGCCGCGGGAGGGTTCAAGAGACCCAGTACTTC. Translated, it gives CASSLGRGRVQETQYF.

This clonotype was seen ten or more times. CDR3 sequence: CASSQRTGDWMAGELFF. CDR3 coding DNA: TGCGCCAGCAGCCAACGGACAGGGGATTGGATGGCCGGGGAGCTGTTTTTT. This sequence joins TRBV4-1 and TRBJ2-2, with 9 bases that match TRBD1. Germline trimming cut 2 bases from V and 6 bases from J; bases unmatched to any gene: 10. The CDR3 is 17 amino acids. In germline, CDR1 is MGHRA, CDR2 YSYEKL.

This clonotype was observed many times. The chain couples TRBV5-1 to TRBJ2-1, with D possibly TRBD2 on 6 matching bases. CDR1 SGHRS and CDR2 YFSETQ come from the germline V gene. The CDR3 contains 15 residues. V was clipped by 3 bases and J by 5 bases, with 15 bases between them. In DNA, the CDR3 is TGCGCCAGCAGCTCGGGGGACCGGGACGACAATGAGCAGTTCTTC. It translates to CASSSGDRDDNEQFF.

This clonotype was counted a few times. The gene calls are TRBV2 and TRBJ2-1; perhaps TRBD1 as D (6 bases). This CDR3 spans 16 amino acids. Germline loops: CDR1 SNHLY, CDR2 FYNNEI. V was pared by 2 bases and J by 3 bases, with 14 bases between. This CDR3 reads CASSEYRTADYNEQFF. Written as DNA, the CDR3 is TGTGCCAGCAGTGAATATAGGACAGCGGACTACAATGAGCAGTTCTTC.

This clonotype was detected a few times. The CDR3 spells CASSLARGLGAISSYEQYF. In nucleotides, the CDR3 is TGTGCCAGCAGCTTAGCGAGGGGGTTGGGCGCCATTAGCTCCTACGAGCAGTACTTC. The rearrangement links TRBV7-8 to TRBJ2-7, with a weak D call TRBD1 (6 bases). Trimming left V 0 bases short and J 0 bases short, with 21 bases between. The CDR3 is 19 residues long. From germline, CDR1 is SGHVS and CDR2 FQNEAQ.

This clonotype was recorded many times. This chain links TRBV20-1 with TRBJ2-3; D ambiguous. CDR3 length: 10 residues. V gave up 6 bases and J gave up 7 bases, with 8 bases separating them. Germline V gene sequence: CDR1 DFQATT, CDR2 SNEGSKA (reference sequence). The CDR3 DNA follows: TGCAGTGCCCCGCTGAATACGCAGTATTTT. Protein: CSAPLNTQYF.

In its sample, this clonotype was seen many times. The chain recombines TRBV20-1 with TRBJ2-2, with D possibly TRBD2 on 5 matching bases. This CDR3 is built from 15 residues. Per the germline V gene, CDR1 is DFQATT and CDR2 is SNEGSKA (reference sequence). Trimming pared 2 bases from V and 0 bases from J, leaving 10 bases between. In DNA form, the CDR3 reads TGCAGTGCTAGACTGCTGCGGGCGAACACCGGGGAGCTGTTTTTT. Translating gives CSARLLRANTGELFF.

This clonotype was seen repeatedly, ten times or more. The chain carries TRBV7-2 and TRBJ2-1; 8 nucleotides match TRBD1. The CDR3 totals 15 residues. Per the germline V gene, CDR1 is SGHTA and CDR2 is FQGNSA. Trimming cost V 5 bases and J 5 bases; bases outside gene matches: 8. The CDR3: CASSPWDRRDNEQFF. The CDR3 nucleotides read TGTGCCAGCAGCCCCTGGGACAGGCGCGACAATGAGCAGTTCTTC.

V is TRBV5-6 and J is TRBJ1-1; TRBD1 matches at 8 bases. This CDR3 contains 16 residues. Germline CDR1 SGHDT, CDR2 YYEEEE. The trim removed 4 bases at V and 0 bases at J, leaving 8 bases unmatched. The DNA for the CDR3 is TGTGCCAGCAGCCCGGCTGGACAGGGTATGAACACTGAAGCTTTCTTT. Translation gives CASSPAGQGMNTEAFF.

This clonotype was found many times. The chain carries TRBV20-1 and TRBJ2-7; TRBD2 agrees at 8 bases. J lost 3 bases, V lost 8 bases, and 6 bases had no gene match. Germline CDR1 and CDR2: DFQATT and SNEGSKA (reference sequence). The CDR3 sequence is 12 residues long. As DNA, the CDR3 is TGCAGTCTAAGGACTAGCAGCTACGAGCAGTACTTC. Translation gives CSLRTSSYEQYF.

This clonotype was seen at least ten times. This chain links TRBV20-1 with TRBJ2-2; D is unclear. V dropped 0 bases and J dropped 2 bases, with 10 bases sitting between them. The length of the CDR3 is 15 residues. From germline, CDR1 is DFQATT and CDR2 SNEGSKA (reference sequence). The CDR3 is CSARDSRRNTGELFF. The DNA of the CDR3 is TGCAGTGCTAGAGATTCCAGACGAAACACCGGGGAGCTGTTTTTT.

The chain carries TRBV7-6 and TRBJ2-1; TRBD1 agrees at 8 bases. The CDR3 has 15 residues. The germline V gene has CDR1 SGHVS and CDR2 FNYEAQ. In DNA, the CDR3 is TGTGCAAGTGCCAACTCCGGGACAGGAGGTAATGAGCAGTTCTTC. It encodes CASANSGTGGNEQFF. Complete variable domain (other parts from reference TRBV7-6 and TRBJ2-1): GAGVSQSPRYKVTKRGQDVALRCDPISGHVSLYWYRQALGQGPEFLTYFNYEAQQDKSGLPNDRFSAERPEGSISTLTIQRTEQRDSAMYRCASANSGTGGNEQFFGPGTRLTVL.

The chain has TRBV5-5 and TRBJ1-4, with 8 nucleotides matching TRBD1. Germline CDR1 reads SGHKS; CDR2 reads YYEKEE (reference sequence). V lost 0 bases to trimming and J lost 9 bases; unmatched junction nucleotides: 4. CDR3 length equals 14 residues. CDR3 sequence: CASSLADRAQKLFF. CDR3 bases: TGTGCCAGCAGCTTGGCGGACAGGGCGCAAAAACTGTTTTTT.

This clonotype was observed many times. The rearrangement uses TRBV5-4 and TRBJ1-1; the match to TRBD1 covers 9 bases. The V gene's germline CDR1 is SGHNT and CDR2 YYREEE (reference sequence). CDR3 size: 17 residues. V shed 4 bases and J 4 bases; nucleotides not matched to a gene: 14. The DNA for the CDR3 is TGTGCCAGCAGCCCTGGGTGGGACAGGGAAGATGGCACTGAAGCTTTCTTT. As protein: CASSPGWDREDGTEAFF. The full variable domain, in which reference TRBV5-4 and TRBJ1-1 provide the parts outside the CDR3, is ETGVTQSPTHLIKTRGQQVTLRCSSQSGHNTVSWYQQALGQGPQFIFQYYREEENGRGNFPPRFSGLQFPNYSSELNVNALELDDSALYLCASSPGWDREDGTEAFFGQGTRLTVV.

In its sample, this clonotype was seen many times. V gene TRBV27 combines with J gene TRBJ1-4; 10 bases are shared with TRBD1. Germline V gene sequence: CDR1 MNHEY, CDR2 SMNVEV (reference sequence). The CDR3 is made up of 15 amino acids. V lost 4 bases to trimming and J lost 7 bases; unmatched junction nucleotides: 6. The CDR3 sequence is CASSSTGGTFEKLFF. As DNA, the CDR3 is TGTGCCAGCAGTTCGACAGGGGGCACATTTGAAAAACTGTTTTTT. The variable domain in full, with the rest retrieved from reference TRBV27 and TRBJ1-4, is EAQVTQNPRYLITVTGKKLTVTCSQNMNHEYMSWYRQDPGLGLRQIYYSMNVEVTDKGDVPEGYKVSRKEKRNFPLILESPSPNQTSLYFCASSSTGGTFEKLFFGSGTQLSVL.

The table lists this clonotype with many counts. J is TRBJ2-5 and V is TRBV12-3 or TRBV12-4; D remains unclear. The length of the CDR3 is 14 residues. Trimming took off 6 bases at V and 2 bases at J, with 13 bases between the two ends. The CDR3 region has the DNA TGTGCCAGCAGCCTAAAAGGACCACAAGAGACCCAGTACTTC. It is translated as CASSLKGPQETQYF.

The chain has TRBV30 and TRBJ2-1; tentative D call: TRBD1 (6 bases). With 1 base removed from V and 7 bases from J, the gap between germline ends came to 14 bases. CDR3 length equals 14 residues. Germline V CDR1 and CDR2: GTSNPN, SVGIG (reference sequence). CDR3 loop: CAWSDTDSFNEQFF. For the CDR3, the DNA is TGTGCCTGGAGTGACACGGACAGTTTTAATGAGCAGTTCTTC.

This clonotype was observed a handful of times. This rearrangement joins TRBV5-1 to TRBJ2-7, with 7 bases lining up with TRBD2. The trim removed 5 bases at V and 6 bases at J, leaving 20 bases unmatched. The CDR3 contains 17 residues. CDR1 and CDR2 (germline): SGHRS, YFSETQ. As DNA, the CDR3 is TGCGCCAGCAGACTCGATTTACGGAGGGCGGGAGAGTTCGAGCAGTACTTC. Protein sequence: CASRLDLRRAGEFEQYF. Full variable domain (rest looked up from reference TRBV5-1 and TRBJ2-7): KAGVTQTPRYLIKTRGQQVTLSCSPISGHRSVSWYQQTPGQGLQFLFEYFSETQRNKGNFPGRFSGRQFSNSRSEMNVSTLELGDSALYLCASRLDLRRAGEFEQYFGPGTRLTVT.

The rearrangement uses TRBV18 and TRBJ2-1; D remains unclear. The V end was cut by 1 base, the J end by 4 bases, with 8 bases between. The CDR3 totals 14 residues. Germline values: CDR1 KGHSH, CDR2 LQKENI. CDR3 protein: CASSPRHLYNEQFF. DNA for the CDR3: TGTGCCAGCTCACCACGGCACTTGTACAATGAGCAGTTCTTC.

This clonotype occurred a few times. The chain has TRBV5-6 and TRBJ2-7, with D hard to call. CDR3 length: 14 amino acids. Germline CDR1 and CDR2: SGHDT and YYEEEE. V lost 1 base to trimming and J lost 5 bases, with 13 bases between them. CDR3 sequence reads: CASSLQYSFHEQYF. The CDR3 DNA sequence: TGTGCCAGCAGCTTGCAGTATAGTTTCCACGAGCAGTACTTC.